This TCR beta chain was identified during a study of blood T cell repertoires in COVID-19. Study context: Acute-phase and convalescent COVID-19 samples originated in the United States, Italy and Spain.

Per the original data handling: Nucleated cell counts were estimated from reference gene primer amplification. Clones were sequenced by immunoSEQ multiplex PCR, and TCRdb holds only the in-frame ones, with some missing. V and J calls and clone size are as listed in that table; D and trimming were resolved from the DNA. The repertoire has under 45,000 clones, 81% of them found once; the top ten carry around 3%. This clone is a singleton in its sample. This TCR was sampled from a man between 65 and 85 years old with COVID-19, enrolled during active disease. Material for sequencing was peripheral blood.

The CDR3 here is CASSLWGGQDSYQPQHF. For the CDR3, the DNA is TGTGCCAGCAGCCTCTGGGGGGGACAGGACAGCTACCAGCCCCAGCATTTT. This sequence joins TRBV28 and TRBJ1-5; the match to TRBD1 covers 8 bases. This CDR3 has 17 amino acids. The J segment lost 7 bases and the V segment lost 6 bases, leaving 17 bases of the junction unmatched. CDR1 is MDHEN and CDR2 is SYDVKM in the germline V gene.